This T cell receptor beta chain was identified during a study of blood T cell repertoires in COVID-19. Overall study context: The United States, Italy and Spain were the sources of the acute and convalescent COVID-19 samples.

Sequencing was performed with immunoSEQ multiplex PCR; in TCRdb, only in-frame clones are kept and a portion is missing. The sample carries 75,000 to 85,000 clones, about 90% recorded once. Germline lookup yields CDR1 MRHNA and CDR2 SNTAGT. Trimming at V came to 5 bases and at J to 7 bases, leaving 5 bases not matched to a gene. This CDR3 contains 13 residues. Sequenced sample: peripheral blood. This chain connects TRBV6-4 to TRBJ1-3; TRBD1 aligns across 7 bases. The TCR comes from a man aged 45 to 65 with active COVID-19. The CDR3: CASSNRGLNTIYF. The CDR3 DNA is TGTGCCAGCAGTAACAGGGGTCTGAACACCATATATTTT.